The 9 T cell receptor beta chains below all came from one sample that was sequenced in a study of T cells in Graves' hyperthyroidism and ophthalmopathy (dated by TCRdb to about 2019). Library preparation employed multiplex PCR. The instrument given in TCRdb is Illumina HiSeq 2000. TCR beta CDR3 regions were amplified from RNA transcripts. A first-round RT-PCR of the TCR CDR3 used the HTBI primer set with the Qiagen OneStep RT-PCR kit. TCRdb reprocessed the public reads (quality trimming at Q25 with fastp, clone calling with MiXCR) and kept in-frame beta chains. When rows share a CDR3 protein, they turn into one entry using the most common DNA and genes. The table for this sample lists about 560,000 distinct CDR3 sequences; about a sixth of them were counted only once. The ten largest clones represent around 19% of the sample. Sequencing used blood. The receptors were gathered from a woman aged 18-29 years with Graves' hyperthyroidism.

The chain joins TRBV2 to TRBJ1-4, with TRBD1 matching over 9 bases. With 0 bases clipped from V and 6 bases from J, the junction kept 5 bases outside the gene matches. In germline, CDR1 is SNHLY, CDR2 FYNNEI. CDR3 size: 16 residues. Written as DNA, the CDR3 is TGTGCCAGCAGTGAAGCCAGTGGGACAGGGCATGAAAAACTGTTTTTT. Its translation: CASSEASGTGHEKLFF. The full variable domain, its missing parts supplied by reference TRBV2 and TRBJ1-4, is EPEVTQTPSHQVTQMGQEVILRCVPISNHLYFYWYRQILGQKVEFLVSFYNNEISEKSEIFDDQFSVERPDGSNFTLKIRSTKLEDSAMYFCASSEASGTGHEKLFFGSGTQLSVL.

This clonotype occurred a few times. The chain carries TRBV7-9 and TRBJ1-1, with D uncertain. The CDR3 sequence is 15 residues long. The ends were cut back, 0 bases at V and 5 bases at J, with 13 bases in the middle. Per the germline V gene, CDR1 is SEHNR and CDR2 is FQNEAQ (reference sequence). The CDR3 loop is CASSLARVEPTEAFF. The CDR3 nucleotides are TGTGCCAGCAGCTTAGCGCGGGTGGAACCAACTGAAGCTTTCTTT. Complete variable domain (other parts from reference TRBV7-9 and TRBJ1-1): DTGVSQNPRHKITKRGQNVTFRCDPISEHNRLYWYRQTLGQGPEFLTYFQNEAQLEKSRLLSDRFSAERPKGSFSTLEIQRTEQGDSAMYLCASSLARVEPTEAFFGQGTRLTVV.

This rearrangement joins TRBV29-1 to TRBJ1-2; 8 positions agree with TRBD1. The V gene's germline CDR1 is SQVTM and CDR2 ANQGSEA. The CDR3 is made up of 12 amino acids. V trimming: 7 bases; J trimming: 5 bases; junction bases outside the gene matches: 6. The CDR3 coding sequence is TGCAGCGCCCCGGGACAGGCTTATGGCTACACCTTC. Protein product: CSAPGQAYGYTF.

The chain employs TRBV20-1 and TRBJ1-2; possible D gene TRBD1, 6 bases. CDR1 DFQATT and CDR2 SNEGSKA come from the germline V gene (reference sequence). This CDR3 is 13 amino acids long. Trimming stripped 3 bases from V and 4 bases from J, with 12 bases between. CDR3 sequence: CSASDDRIYGYTF. In nucleotides, the CDR3 is TGCAGTGCTAGTGATGACAGGATCTATGGCTACACCTTC.

At least ten counts were recorded for this clonotype. CDR3: CSVGFTAGRVRDYGYTF. Written as DNA, the CDR3 is TGCAGCGTTGGATTTACGGCAGGAAGGGTTAGGGACTATGGCTACACCTTC. The chain links TRBV29-1 to TRBJ1-2; no definite D call. CDR3 length: 17 residues. Germline V lookup: CDR1 SQVTM, CDR2 ANQGSEA. Deletions cut 4 bases from V and 3 bases from J, with 24 bases between.

The chain joins TRBV29-1 to TRBJ1-3; D not certain. This CDR3 spans 11 amino acids. Trimming stripped 7 bases from V and 1 base from J, with 5 bases between. Germline V gene sequence: CDR1 SQVTM, CDR2 ANQGSEA. The CDR3, as DNA: TGCAGCGGTATATCTGGAAACACCATATATTTT. It yields the protein CSGISGNTIYF.

This clonotype has a handful of counts. The chain joins TRBV20-1 to TRBJ1-5; no definite D call. V was trimmed by 3 bases and J by 1 base, leaving 10 bases between them. From germline, CDR1 is DFQATT and CDR2 SNEGSKA (reference sequence). CDR3 length: 14 residues. The CDR3 reads CSASLVASNQPQHF. The CDR3 DNA follows: TGCAGTGCTAGTTTGGTTGCGAGCAATCAGCCCCAGCATTTT.

This clonotype occurred a few times. The chain couples TRBV10-3 to TRBJ2-7, with D possibly being TRBD1 or TRBD2 (5 bases each). The CDR3 runs to 16 residues. The V end was cut by 4 bases, the J end by 2 bases, with 18 bases between. Germline loops: CDR1 ENHRY, CDR2 SYGVKD. CDR3 in DNA: TGTGCCATCAGTGGTGGGCAGCCGAGGGGCCCCTACGAGCAGTACTTC. Translated, it gives CAISGGQPRGPYEQYF.

This clonotype occurred many times. The genes are TRBV20-1 and TRBJ2-7; 9 bases are shared with TRBD2. Germline V gene lookup returns CDR1 DFQATT and CDR2 SNEGSKA (reference sequence). Trimming cost V 5 bases and J 0 bases; bases outside gene matches: 8. The CDR3 has 15 amino acids. The CDR3 sequence is CSAPRTSAPSYEQYF. The DNA for the CDR3 is TGCAGTGCTCCCCGGACTAGCGCTCCCTCCTACGAGCAGTACTTC.